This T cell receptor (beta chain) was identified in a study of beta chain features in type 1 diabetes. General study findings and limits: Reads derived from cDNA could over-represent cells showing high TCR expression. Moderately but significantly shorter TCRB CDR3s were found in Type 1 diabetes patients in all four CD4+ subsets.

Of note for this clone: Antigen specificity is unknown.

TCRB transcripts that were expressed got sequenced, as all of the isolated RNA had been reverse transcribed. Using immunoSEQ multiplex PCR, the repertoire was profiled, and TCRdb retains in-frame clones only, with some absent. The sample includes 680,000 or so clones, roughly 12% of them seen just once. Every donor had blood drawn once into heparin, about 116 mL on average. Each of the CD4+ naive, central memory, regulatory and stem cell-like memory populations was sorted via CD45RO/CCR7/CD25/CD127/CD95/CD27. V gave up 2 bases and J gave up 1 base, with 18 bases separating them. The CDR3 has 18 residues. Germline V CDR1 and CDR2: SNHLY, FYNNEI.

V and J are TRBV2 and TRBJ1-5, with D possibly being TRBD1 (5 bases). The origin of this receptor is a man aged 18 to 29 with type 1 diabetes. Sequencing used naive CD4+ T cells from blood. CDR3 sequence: CASSEPTGWKRSNQPQHF. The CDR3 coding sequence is TGTGCCAGCAGTGAACCTACAGGATGGAAAAGGAGCAATCAGCCCCAGCATTTT.